There are a few counts of the clone carrying this T cell receptor (beta chain). This sample was taken from a study of T cells after yellow fever vaccination. TCRdb itself ran the 5' RACE reads through MiXCR, one entry per CDR3 protein. The sample comprises about 500,000 distinct CDR3 sequences, approximately 16% of which are singletons, and 15% to 20% rests with the top ten. The CDR3 consists of 13 residues. Trimming removed 1 base at V and 7 bases at J, with 5 bases between. The germline gives CDR1 LNHNV, CDR2 YYDKDF (reference sequence). V gene TRBV15 combines with J gene TRBJ1-6, with unresolved D. This sequence originates from a man between 18 and 35 years old who received the YFV17D yellow fever vaccine. The source was PBMCs, collected around 5 days after the first yellow fever vaccination. The CDR3 sequence is CATSRVENSPLHF. The CDR3 DNA reads as TGTGCCACCAGCAGAGTCGAGAATTCACCCCTCCACTTT.